These 29 T cell receptor beta chains share one sample of origin, sequenced in a study of T cell repertoires in cytomegalovirus infection. Their antigens remain unidentified. MiXCR was run by TCRdb on the reads, yielding one entry per CDR3 protein. The sample has roughly 990,000 distinct CDR3 sequences; less than 40% are singletons. The sequencing here drew on cultured CD8+ T cells from PBMCs, taken from culture after CMV antigen stimulation. All receptors derive from a human donor in good health (CMV status not recorded). Some clones in this sample may be carry-over from other donors' samples.

This clonotype showed up many times. The rearrangement links TRBV7-2 to TRBJ1-6; D is unclear. The V and J ends lost 5 bases and 6 bases respectively, with 5 bases between them. The CDR3 covers 12 residues. Looked up from germline, CDR1 is SGHTA and CDR2 is FQGNSA. CDR3 region: CASSRTNSPLHF. CDR3 coding DNA: TGTGCCAGCAGCCGGACTAATTCACCCCTCCACTTT.

This clonotype was counted at least ten times. This rearrangement joins TRBV7-2 to TRBJ2-1, with TRBD1 matching 9 bases. CDR3 length equals 16 residues. Germline CDR1 SGHTA, CDR2 FQGNSA. The junction had 9 bases not matched to a gene; V was cut back by 4 bases and J by 5 bases. The CDR3 DNA reads TGTGCCAGCAGCTGGAACCCGGGACAGGGTAACAATGAGCAGTTCTTC. Translating gives CASSWNPGQGNNEQFF. The entire variable domain, with the rest obtained from reference TRBV7-2 and TRBJ2-1, is as follows: GAGVSQSPSNKVTEKGKDVELRCDPISGHTALYWYRQSLGQGLEFLIYFQGNSAPDKSGLPSDRFSAERTGGSVSTLTIQRTQQEDSAVYLCASSWNPGQGNNEQFFGPGTRLTVL.

There are a few counts of this clonotype. The V and J genes are TRBV27 and TRBJ1-3, with unresolved D. V was clipped by 5 bases and J by 5 bases, with 16 bases between them. Germline CDR1 reads MNHEY; CDR2 reads SMNVEV (reference sequence). CDR3 size: 15 residues. CDR3 protein: CASSPLGGNRNTIYF. As DNA, the CDR3 is TGTGCCAGCAGTCCCCTCGGCGGCAACCGAAACACCATATATTTT.

The CDR3 is CASSGSRAYEQYF. The DNA for the CDR3 is TGCGCCAGCAGTGGAAGCAGGGCCTACGAGCAGTACTTC. The V gene is TRBV10-2, the J gene TRBJ2-7; a possible D gene is TRBD1 (5 bases). The CDR3 covers 13 residues. V lost 4 bases and J 2 bases, leaving 9 bases between the germline ends. Germline V gene lookup returns CDR1 WSHSY and CDR2 SAAADI.

V gene TRBV27 combines with J gene TRBJ2-1; D call uncertain. CDR1 is MNHEY and CDR2 is SMNVEV in the germline V gene (reference sequence). The CDR3 is made up of 16 amino acids. Trimming pared 1 base from V and 0 bases from J, leaving 10 bases between. In DNA form, the CDR3 reads TGTGCCAGCAGTTTATACGGCAGTTACTCCTACAATGAGCAGTTCTTC. This gives the protein CASSLYGSYSYNEQFF.

With regard to this clonotype: A much larger clonotype is one base distant, so this may be a read error. CDR3 DNA: TGTGCCAGCAGTGAAGGAGGTAGAGTGGCTGAGCAGTTCTTC. This sequence encodes CASSEGGRVAEQFF. This sequence joins TRBV6-1 and TRBJ2-1; D not certain. The length of the CDR3 is 14 residues. Germline assignment: CDR1 MNHNS and CDR2 SASEGT. V dropped 1 base and J dropped 9 bases, with 13 bases sitting between them.

This clonotype has at least ten counts. The chain joins TRBV27 to TRBJ1-1; no firm D call. Germline loops: CDR1 MNHEY, CDR2 SMNVEV (reference sequence). The CDR3 has 13 amino acids. Trimming cost V 6 bases and J 1 base, with 9 bases left between them. Written as DNA, the CDR3 is TGTGCCAGCAGCTTAAGCAGGAACACTGAAGCTTTCTTT. Its protein product is CASSLSRNTEAFF.

This clonotype was observed a few times. Compared with germline, one end of the junction differs, possibly owing to a read error. CDR3 nucleotide sequence: TGTGCCAGCAGTTACACAGGAACCGGACCGCCCGCGGACTTT. It codes for CASSYTGTGPPADF. V usage is TRBV6-2 or TRBV6-3 and J usage is TRBJ1-6; D may be TRBD1 (5 bases). From germline, CDR1 is MNHEY and CDR2 SVGEGT. The CDR3 is made up of 14 amino acids.

The CDR3 DNA reads TGTGCCAGCAGAACACCCGGGACAGGCAAGTTCTTC. Protein sequence: CASRTPGTGKFF. The J gene is TRBJ2-1, the V gene TRBV7-9; 8 positions match TRBD1. V gave up 6 bases and J gave up 14 bases; unmatched junction bases: 9. The CDR3 extends over 12 amino acids. Germline V lookup: CDR1 SEHNR, CDR2 FQNEAQ (reference sequence).

CDR3 bases: TGTGCCAGCATTGTAACAGGGGACGGTACTCTTGGAAACACCATATATTTT. It is translated as CASIVTGDGTLGNTIYF. The rearrangement joins TRBV6-6 to TRBJ1-3; 7 bases match TRBD1. After removal of 7 bases from V and 3 bases from J, the junction contained 15 bases not matched to a gene. The CDR3 sequence is 17 residues long. The germline CDR1 and CDR2 sequences are MNHNY and SVGAGI (reference sequence).

Concerning this clonotype: Possible read error: a much larger clone is one base away. The rearrangement uses TRBV27 and TRBJ1-2; 10 bases fit TRBD1. The ends lost 7 bases at V and 7 bases at J; junction bases unmatched: 6. Germline assignment: CDR1 MNHEY and CDR2 SMNVEV (reference sequence). This CDR3 spans 13 amino acids. The CDR3 sequence is CASIGTGDIGYTF. The CDR3 DNA reads as TGTGCCAGCATTGGGACAGGGGACATTGGCTACACCTTC.

This clonotype has at least ten counts. V usage is TRBV7-2 and J usage is TRBJ1-1; TRBD1 is a possible D gene (5 bases). Germline V lookup: CDR1 SGHTA, CDR2 FQGNSA. V gave up 5 bases and J gave up 4 bases, with 11 bases separating them. The CDR3 has 13 amino acids. CDR3 region: CASSVGGPTEAFF. In DNA form, the CDR3 reads TGTGCCAGCAGCGTCGGGGGACCCACTGAAGCTTTCTTT.

This clonotype was recorded once. The chain joins TRBV19 to TRBJ2-1, with D possibly TRBD2 on 6 matching bases. CDR1 is LNHDA and CDR2 is SQIVND in the germline V gene (reference sequence). With 4 bases removed from V and 5 bases from J, the gap between germline ends came to 24 bases. The CDR3 sequence is 18 residues long. DNA for the CDR3: TGTGCCAGTAGTACGGATCTGGCGGGGTATCTGGGGGACAATGAGCAGTTCTTC. It specifies CASSTDLAGYLGDNEQFF.

This sequence joins TRBV29-1 and TRBJ1-2; D is unresolved. Germline V gene lookup returns CDR1 SQVTM and CDR2 ANQGSEA. The CDR3 length is 13 residues. V lost 0 bases to trimming and J lost 5 bases, with 10 bases between them. The CDR3 loop is CSVEDRAVYGYTF. The CDR3 DNA sequence: TGCAGCGTTGAAGATAGGGCAGTTTATGGCTACACCTTC. Using reference TRBV29-1 and TRBJ1-2 for the parts outside the CDR3, the full variable domain is SAVISQKPSRDICQRGTSLTIQCQVDSQVTMMFWYRQQPGQSLTLIATANQGSEATYESGFVIDKFPISRPNLTFSTLTVSNMSPEDSSIYLCSVEDRAVYGYTFGSGTRLTVV.

This clonotype was seen more than once but under ten times. The rearrangement links TRBV2 to TRBJ1-1; a weak D match, TRBD1 (5 bases). CDR3 size: 14 residues. Per germline, CDR1 SNHLY and CDR2 FYNNEI. V lost 3 bases, J lost 10 bases, and 18 bases lay in between. CDR3 residues: CASSDLDSTVVAFF. The CDR3 region has the DNA TGTGCCAGCAGTGACTTAGACAGCACTGTCGTAGCTTTCTTT.

V and J are TRBV10-3 and TRBJ2-1; 9 nucleotides line up with TRBD1. The germline CDR1 and CDR2 sequences are ENHRY and SYGVKD. The CDR3 is 15 amino acids. V gave up 9 bases and J gave up 1 base; unmatched junction bases: 7. CDR3 protein: CAMTPGQGSYNEQFF. The CDR3 DNA is TGTGCCATGACGCCGGGACAGGGTTCCTACAATGAGCAGTTCTTC.

This clonotype was observed many times. The rearrangement joins TRBV7-6 to TRBJ2-1, with TRBD1 matching over 7 bases. The trim removed 4 bases at V and 7 bases at J, leaving 4 bases unmatched. The length of the CDR3 is 13 residues. CDR1 SGHVS and CDR2 FNYEAQ come from the germline V gene. Here the CDR3 DNA reads TGTGCCAGCAGCTCAGAACAGGGGAATGAGCAGTTCTTC. Its protein product is CASSSEQGNEQFF. Using reference TRBV7-6 and TRBJ2-1 for the parts outside the CDR3, the full variable domain is GAGVSQSPRYKVTKRGQDVALRCDPISGHVSLYWYRQALGQGPEFLTYFNYEAQQDKSGLPNDRFSAERPEGSISTLTIQRTEQRDSAMYRCASSSEQGNEQFFGPGTRLTVL.

The V gene is TRBV4-2, the J gene TRBJ2-1, with 8 bases matching TRBD2. Trimming took 1 base from V and 3 from J; bases not matched to a gene: 2. Per the germline V gene, CDR1 is LGHNA and CDR2 is YNFKEQ. This CDR3 contains 15 residues. The CDR3 DNA follows: TGTGCCAGCAGCCAAGCTCTAGCGGGCTACAATGAGCAGTTCTTC. Its protein product is CASSQALAGYNEQFF.

The J gene is TRBJ1-2, the V gene TRBV19, with D possibly matching TRBD1 (5 bases). The CDR3 length is 12 residues. Germline CDR1 LNHDA, CDR2 SQIVND (reference sequence). The germline V and J ends were trimmed by 7 bases and 4 bases, with 10 bases remaining between them. DNA for the CDR3: TGTGCCAGTAAGGGGACCTTCTATGGCTACACCTTC. Translated, it gives CASKGTFYGYTF.

This clonotype was counted ten times or more. CDR3 loop: CASSPGGGATNTQYF. The CDR3 nucleotides are TGTGCCAGCAGCCCCGGGGGTGGAGCGACAAATACGCAGTATTTT. This chain joins TRBV7-6 and TRBJ2-3, with D perhaps TRBD2 (6 bases). V was trimmed by 5 bases and J by 7 bases, leaving 19 bases between them. The length of the CDR3 is 15 residues. Germline CDR1 is SGHVS and CDR2 is FNYEAQ.

The genes are TRBV27 and TRBJ1-5; the D gene is possibly TRBD1 (6 bases). This CDR3 has 15 residues. Trimming stripped 0 bases from V and 4 bases from J, with 10 bases between. Per germline, CDR1 MNHEY and CDR2 SMNVEV (reference sequence). CDR3 sequence reads: CASSLSIGQNQPQHF. The CDR3 DNA reads as TGTGCCAGCAGTTTATCGATAGGACAGAATCAGCCCCAGCATTTT.

The V and J genes are TRBV10-2 and TRBJ2-3; 7 bases are a match to TRBD2. Germline V CDR1 and CDR2: WSHSY, SAAADI. V gave up 4 bases and J gave up 5 bases; unmatched junction bases: 12. This CDR3 is built from 16 residues. The CDR3 nucleotides are TGCGCCAGCAGTGGGGCTGGTCTAGCGGTAGTAGATACGCAGTATTTT. It translates to CASSGAGLAVVDTQYF.

This clonotype was observed a handful of times. The chain joins TRBV28 to TRBJ1-1, with TRBD1 matching over 12 bases. After removal of 5 bases from V and 7 bases from J, the junction contained 5 bases not matched to a gene. CDR1 MDHEN and CDR2 SYDVKM come from the germline V gene. There are 14 residues in the CDR3. CDR3 region: CASSRDRGRLEAFF. CDR3 bases: TGTGCCAGCAGTCGGGACAGGGGGCGCCTTGAAGCTTTCTTT. Supplemented by reference TRBV28 and TRBJ1-1, the full variable domain reads DVKVTQSSRYLVKRTGEKVFLECVQDMDHENMFWYRQDPGLGLRLIYFSYDVKMKEKGDIPEGYSVSREKKERFSLILESASTNQTSMYLCASSRDRGRLEAFFGQGTRLTVV.

This clonotype has a handful of counts. The chain uses TRBV7-2 and TRBJ1-5; D ambiguous. CDR1 and CDR2 from the germline V gene are SGHTA and FQGNSA. The germline V and J ends were trimmed by 5 bases and 2 bases, with 10 bases remaining between them. The CDR3 has 14 amino acids. The CDR3 loop is CASSRKSGNQPQHF. The DNA of the CDR3 is TGTGCCAGCAGCAGAAAATCAGGCAATCAGCCCCAGCATTTT.

The chain is built from TRBV6-1 and TRBJ1-5; D is undetermined. Germline V gives CDR1 MNHNS, CDR2 SASEGT. The CDR3 spans 15 residues. V was cut by 7 bases and J by 1 base, with 14 bases left in between. In nucleotides, the CDR3 is TGTGCCAGCACTTCGGTCGGGGTAAGCAATCAGCCCCAGCATTTT. Amino acid sequence: CASTSVGVSNQPQHF.

This chain connects TRBV6-1 to TRBJ2-2; the match to TRBD1 covers 9 bases. This CDR3 comprises 16 residues. V trimming: 4 bases; J trimming: 1 base; junction bases outside the gene matches: 4. CDR1 and CDR2 from the germline V gene are MNHNS and SASEGT. This CDR3 reads CASSGHRGLNTGELFF. In nucleotides, the CDR3 is TGTGCCAGCAGTGGACACAGGGGGCTGAACACCGGGGAGCTGTTTTTT.

This clonotype showed up many times. The rearrangement uses TRBV6-6 and TRBJ1-2; possible D gene TRBD1, 5 bases. This CDR3 comprises 15 residues. Trimming took 5 bases from V and 1 from J, leaving 14 bases between them. Germline CDR1 is MNHNY and CDR2 is SVGAGI (reference sequence). The CDR3 is CASSPRDHSNYGYTF. The CDR3 DNA reads as TGTGCCAGCAGTCCCAGGGACCATAGTAACTATGGCTACACCTTC.

This clonotype was seen many times. V usage is TRBV7-3 and J usage is TRBJ2-3, with D possibly matching TRBD1 (6 bases). CDR1 is SGHTA, CDR2 FQGTGA, per germline. The V end lost 6 bases, the J end lost 8 bases, and 15 bases lay between the germline ends. The CDR3 totals 13 residues. CDR3 sequence: CASRSDRSGTQYF. The DNA of the CDR3 is TGTGCCAGCAGATCAGACAGGTCGGGTACGCAGTATTTT.

In this sample, this clonotype turned up many times. The rearrangement links TRBV6-1 to TRBJ2-1; TRBD1 matches 7 bases. CDR1 and CDR2 from the germline V gene are MNHNS and SASEGT. Unmatched junction bases numbered 24, after V lost 4 bases and J lost 3 bases. This CDR3 is built from 21 residues. The CDR3 nucleotides read TGTGCCAGCAGTGGACACGAGGACATCCCAAAGGGGGCTATAGGCTACAATGAGCAGTTCTTC. Protein: CASSGHEDIPKGAIGYNEQFF.